The 18 T cell receptor beta chains in this list originate from one sample, sequenced in a study of T cell responses to AZD1222 COVID-19 vaccine. Data came from immunoSEQ multiplex PCR; TCRdb stores just in-frame clones and leaves some out. The sample lists some 150,000 clones, 90% seen once, with 1.6% in the top ten. Sequencing was performed on peripheral blood, taken on day 0 of AZD1222 vaccination. These receptors were obtained from an adult in good health.

The chain couples TRBV7-2 to TRBJ1-2, with 8 bases identical to TRBD1. After removal of 7 bases from V and 5 bases from J, the junction contained 3 bases not matched to a gene. This CDR3 comprises 12 residues. Germline V CDR1 and CDR2: SGHTA, FQGNSA. The CDR3 spells CASNTGGYGYTF. CDR3 nucleotides: TGTGCCAGCAACACAGGGGGGTATGGCTACACCTTC.

The chain uses TRBV18 and TRBJ2-5; 9 bases are a match to TRBD1. The CDR3 sequence is 14 residues long. Germline-derived CDR1 and CDR2 are KGHSH and LQKENI. V shed 2 bases and J 4 bases; nucleotides not matched to a gene: 2. The CDR3 DNA sequence: TGTGCCAGCTCACCAATGACAGGGGGAGAGACCCAGTACTTC. This gives the protein CASSPMTGGETQYF.

This chain joins TRBV6-4 and TRBJ2-2, with 9 bases aligning to TRBD2. Looked up from germline, CDR1 is MRHNA and CDR2 is SNTAGT. The J segment lost 5 bases and the V segment lost 8 bases, leaving 6 bases of the junction unmatched. This CDR3 is 14 amino acids long. Here the CDR3 reads CASRAGGLTGELFF. The CDR3 region has the DNA TGTGCCAGCCGAGCGGGAGGACTAACCGGGGAGCTGTTTTTT.

This clone was picked up many times. This chain uses TRBV29-1 with TRBJ1-5; TRBD1 agrees at 9 bases. This CDR3 contains 15 residues. Germline V gives CDR1 SQVTM, CDR2 ANQGSEA. The J segment lost 2 bases and the V segment lost 6 bases, leaving 8 bases of the junction unmatched. CDR3 region: CSVQTGGHGNQPQHF. The CDR3 DNA sequence: TGCAGCGTCCAGACAGGGGGACATGGCAATCAGCCCCAGCATTTT.

The sample holds a few counts of this clone. The rearrangement uses TRBV7-8 and TRBJ1-1, with D possibly matching TRBD1 (5 bases). CDR1 is SGHVS and CDR2 is FQNEAQ in the germline V gene. V was shortened by 4 bases and J by 1 base, with 13 bases between the two germline ends. CDR3 length: 15 amino acids. DNA for the CDR3: TGTGCCAGCAGCTCCCCCAACGGGGCGAACACTGAAGCTTTCTTT. It codes for CASSSPNGANTEAFF.

The CDR3 sequence is CASSYGGGSEKLFF. For the CDR3, the DNA is TGTGCCAGCAGTTACGGGGGAGGCAGCGAAAAACTGTTTTTT. The chain combines TRBV6-5 with TRBJ1-4, with D possibly matching TRBD1 (5 bases). V lost 2 bases and J lost 8, with 12 bases in between. The CDR3 spans 14 residues. Germline assignment: CDR1 MNHEY and CDR2 SVGAGI.

This chain joins TRBV19 and TRBJ1-4, with D unclear. The CDR3 spans 14 residues. Germline V lookup: CDR1 LNHDA, CDR2 SQIVND (reference sequence). V was shortened by 1 base and J by 13 bases, with 16 bases between the two germline ends. The DNA of the CDR3 is TGTGCCAGTAGTATAGCTCCCCGGCAGCACGTACTGTTTTTT. It yields the protein CASSIAPRQHVLFF.

The chain links TRBV10-3 to TRBJ2-4, with D possibly being TRBD2 (6 bases). Germline-derived CDR1 and CDR2 are ENHRY and SYGVKD. CDR3 length: 15 residues. Trimming shortened V by 3 bases and J by 4 bases, and 13 bases separated the two germline ends. In DNA, the CDR3 is TGTGCCATCAGTGATCGGGGCGGGGCAAAAAACATTCAGTACTTC. Its protein is CAISDRGGAKNIQYF.

Only one count was recorded for this clone. CDR3 in DNA: TGTGCCAGCAGTTGGAGGGGGCCGAACACTGAAGCTTTCTTT. Residues: CASSWRGPNTEAFF. This chain links TRBV6-5 with TRBJ1-1; 7 bases fit TRBD1. CDR1 and CDR2 from the germline V gene are MNHEY and SVGAGI. The CDR3 loop spans 14 amino acids. The trim removed 4 bases at V and 1 base at J, leaving 3 bases unmatched.

CDR3 in amino acids: CASRSWGGSNQPQHF. CDR3 bases: TGTGCCAGCAGGTCCTGGGGTGGTAGCAATCAGCCCCAGCATTTT. The genes are TRBV5-6 and TRBJ1-5; D is undetermined. Germline V gene sequence: CDR1 SGHDT, CDR2 YYEEEE. This CDR3 is built from 15 residues. The V end lost 5 bases, the J end lost 0 bases, and 12 bases lay between the germline ends.

The chain recombines TRBV4-1 with TRBJ1-2; no definite D call. Deletions cut 0 bases from V and 4 bases from J, with 6 bases between. The CDR3 is 13 residues long. Germline CDR1 reads MGHRA; CDR2 reads YSYEKL. DNA of the CDR3: TGCGCCAGCAGCCAAGAACCAGCCTATGGCTACACCTTC. It translates to CASSQEPAYGYTF.

This clone was seen once. The genes are TRBV19 and TRBJ2-2; 11 nucleotides match TRBD2. Per germline, CDR1 LNHDA and CDR2 SQIVND (reference sequence). The CDR3 runs to 16 residues. V dropped 5 bases and J dropped 11; count of bases not matched to a gene: 13. CDR3 region: CASSHSGGARPAELFF. DNA for the CDR3: TGTGCCAGTAGTCATAGCGGGGGGGCTCGCCCTGCCGAGCTGTTTTTT.

V gene TRBV28 combines with J gene TRBJ2-3, with 9 bases identical to TRBD2. Trimming removed 8 bases from V and 2 bases from J; junction bases left unmatched: 8. There are 15 residues in the CDR3. Looked up from germline, CDR1 is MDHEN and CDR2 is SYDVKM. The CDR3 region is CASGAGGPVTDTQYF. CDR3 sequence (DNA): TGTGCCAGCGGTGCGGGGGGGCCCGTCACAGATACGCAGTATTTT.

The V call is TRBV6-5, the J call TRBJ1-1, with D possibly being TRBD1 (5 bases). The length of the CDR3 is 14 residues. Germline assignment: CDR1 MNHEY and CDR2 SVGAGI. Trimming pared 5 bases from V and 1 base from J, leaving 11 bases between. The CDR3 sequence: CASSQTRGNTEAFF. The CDR3, as DNA: TGTGCCAGCAGTCAGACAAGGGGGAACACTGAAGCTTTCTTT.

DNA of the CDR3: TGTGCCAGCAGCTCCTGGACTAGCGGGACCCCAGGGGGGGAGCTGTTTTTT. Its translation: CASSSWTSGTPGGELFF. The chain has TRBV7-3 and TRBJ2-2, with 12 bases aligning to TRBD2. This CDR3 contains 17 residues. Germline values: CDR1 SGHTA, CDR2 FQGTGA. Trimming removed 4 bases from V and 8 bases from J; junction bases left unmatched: 11.

The V call is TRBV12-3 or TRBV12-4, the J call TRBJ1-1; 8 bases align to TRBD1. This CDR3 has 11 amino acids. The trim removed 5 bases at V and 11 bases at J, leaving 4 bases unmatched. The CDR3 region is CASSQGAEAFF. The DNA for the CDR3 is TGTGCCAGCAGTCAGGGGGCGGAGGCTTTCTTT.

The chain recombines TRBV11-2 with TRBJ1-1, with unresolved D. This CDR3 has 14 residues. Germline V CDR1 and CDR2: SGHAT, FQNNGV. V was trimmed by 4 bases and J by 5 bases, leaving 14 bases between them. The CDR3 DNA follows: TGTGCCAGCAGCTGGGCCCGGGATGGAACTGAAGCTTTCTTT. Translation gives CASSWARDGTEAFF.

Of note for this clone: Sequence at one end of the junction differs from germline and may be a read error. The chain has TRBV10-3 and TRBJ2-6; 10 bases line up with TRBD2. The germline V gene has CDR1 ENHRY and CDR2 SYGVKD. This CDR3 comprises 13 residues. The CDR3 bases are TGTGCCATCAAGCGGGAGGGGGACAACGTCCTGACTTTC. This codes for CAIKREGDNVLTF.